This is a list of T cell receptor beta chains from one sample in a study. MiXCR, run by TCRdb on the multiplex PCR reads, gives a single entry per CDR3 protein. The table lists over 1,500 distinct CDR3 sequences, over 1% of them singletons. The sample comprised naive CD4+ T cells sorted from blood. The origin of the receptors is a female donor with breast cancer. Each CDR3 is given with its conserved first and last residue. D genes are given only for firm matches. Size values are once, few and many counts, or a class for expanded clones, and some rows have none.

V,size,J,D,DNA,CDR3
TRBV12-3/TRBV12-4,medium-sized,TRBJ1-2,-,TGTGCCAGCAGTCTACCAGGAGGCGGCTACACCTTC,CASSLPGGGYTF
TRBV12-3/TRBV12-4,medium-sized,TRBJ1-2,-,TGTGCCAGCAGTTGGGAGGCTTTCGACTCTAACTATGGCTACACCTTC,CASSWEAFDSNYGYTF
TRBV12-3/TRBV12-4,medium-sized,TRBJ1-2,-,TGTGCCAGCAGTTTGGACGGACGGACCTATTATGGCTACACCTTC,CASSLDGRTYYGYTF
TRBV12-3/TRBV12-4,medium-sized,TRBJ1-2,-,TGTGCCAGCAGCCCGAGGCGCAGTCCCTATGGCTACACCTTC,CASSPRRSPYGYTF
TRBV12-3/TRBV12-4,medium-sized,TRBJ1-2,TRBD1,TGTGCCAGCAGTCTGTCAGCCGCGGGACAGCGACAGAGAGGCTACACCTTC,CASSLSAAGQRQRGYTF
TRBV12-3/TRBV12-4,medium-sized,TRBJ1-2,-,TGTGCCAGCAGTTTAGGTAGCTATGGCTACACCTTC,CASSLGSYGYTF
TRBV12-3/TRBV12-4,medium-sized,TRBJ1-2,TRBD1,TGTGCCAGCACTTTGGGACAGATCTCTAACTATGGCTACACCTTC,CASTLGQISNYGYTF
TRBV12-3/TRBV12-4,few,TRBJ1-2,-,TGTGCCAGCAGTTCTACACCGCCCGATAACTATGGCTACACCTTC,CASSSTPPDNYGYTF
TRBV12-3/TRBV12-4,medium-sized,TRBJ1-2,TRBD1,TGTGCCAGCAGTCCGCGGACAGGCACCTATGGCTACACCTTC,CASSPRTGTYGYTF
TRBV12-3/TRBV12-4,medium-sized,TRBJ1-2,TRBD1,TGTGCCAGCAGTCGAGCCGGGACAGGGTTTGGCTACACCTTC,CASSRAGTGFGYTF
TRBV12-3/TRBV12-4,medium-sized,TRBJ1-2,TRBD1,TGTGCCAGCAGGGACAGGGCGGATGGCTACACCTTC,CASRDRADGYTF
TRBV12-3/TRBV12-4,-,TRBJ1-2,-,TGTGCCAGCAGTCTCCCTAACTATGGCTACACCTTC,CASSLPNYGYTF
TRBV12-3/TRBV12-4,medium-sized,TRBJ1-2,-,TGTGCCAGCAGTTTAGCCGGGTACGATGGCTACACCTTC,CASSLAGYDGYTF
TRBV12-3/TRBV12-4,medium-sized,TRBJ1-2,-,TGTGCCAGCAGTTTGGGCGGCGGCTATGGCTACACCTTC,CASSLGGGYGYTF
TRBV12-3/TRBV12-4,medium-sized,TRBJ1-2,-,TGTGCCAGCAGTATCGGACACTTGAACTATGGCTACACCTTC,CASSIGHLNYGYTF
TRBV12-3/TRBV12-4,medium-sized,TRBJ1-2,-,TGTGCCAGCACCTACCGAAGCCTGATTTATGGCTACACCTTC,CASTYRSLIYGYTF
TRBV12-3/TRBV12-4,few,TRBJ1-2,-,TGTGCCAGCAGCGGACGGACGCCGAACTATGGCTACACCTTC,CASSGRTPNYGYTF
TRBV12-3/TRBV12-4,medium-sized,TRBJ1-2,TRBD1,TGTGCCAGCGAAACTGGGACAGGGGCCGCTAACTATGGCTACACCTTC,CASETGTGAANYGYTF
TRBV12-3/TRBV12-4,medium-sized,TRBJ1-2,-,TGTGCCAGCAGGCATGGGAGTGATGGCTACACCTTC,CASRHGSDGYTF
TRBV12-3/TRBV12-4,medium-sized,TRBJ1-2,-,TGTGCCATCTTCGGCAGGGCGGACTATGGCTACACCTTC,CAIFGRADYGYTF
TRBV12-3/TRBV12-4,medium-sized,TRBJ1-2,TRBD1,TGTGCCAGCAGGGACAGGGTCGGTGGCTACACCTTC,CASRDRVGGYTF
TRBV12-3/TRBV12-4,many,TRBJ1-2,-,TGTGCCAGCAGTTCCATCGGGCAGGAGAGAGGGTACACCTTC,CASSSIGQERGYTF
TRBV12-3/TRBV12-4,medium-sized,TRBJ1-2,-,TGTGCCAGCAGCCTAGCATCCGGTTGGACTAACTATGGCTACACCTTC,CASSLASGWTNYGYTF
TRBV12-3/TRBV12-4,-,TRBJ1-2,-,TGTGCCACCGACACCCGAGGACGGTCTATCGGCTACACCTTC,CATDTRGRSIGYTF
TRBV12-3/TRBV12-4,large,TRBJ1-2,TRBD1,TGTGCCAGCAGTACGGGACAGGGATCGTCATTAAGTGGCTACACCTTC,CASSTGQGSSLSGYTF
TRBV12-3/TRBV12-4,many,TRBJ1-2,-,TGTGCCAGCAGGCGAGGGAGGTTCTATGGCTACACCTTC,CASRRGRFYGYTF
TRBV12-3/TRBV12-4,large,TRBJ1-2,-,TGTGCCAGCAGTTTGACGGACTATGGCTACACCTTC,CASSLTDYGYTF
TRBV12-3/TRBV12-4,-,TRBJ1-2,-,TGTGCCAGCAGTTTAAGGCAGAACATACTTCATGGCTACACCTTC,CASSLRQNILHGYTF
TRBV12-3/TRBV12-4,-,TRBJ1-2,-,TGTGCCAGCAGCACTATTCCAAGTGGCTACACCTTC,CASSTIPSGYTF
TRBV12-3/TRBV12-4,-,TRBJ1-2,-,TGTGCCAGCAGTCCCTGGAGAGGCGGTGGCTACACCTTC,CASSPWRGGGYTF
TRBV12-3/TRBV12-4,large,TRBJ1-2,-,TGTGCCAGCAGTTTCGGCAGGAGGAACTATGGCTACACCTTC,CASSFGRRNYGYTF
TRBV12-3/TRBV12-4,few,TRBJ1-2,-,TGTGCCAGCATTAAACTGCCTAACTATGGCTACACCTTC,CASIKLPNYGYTF
TRBV12-3/TRBV12-4,few,TRBJ1-2,TRBD1,TGTGCCAGCAGTCCAGAATTGGACAGGAACTATGGCTACACCTTC,CASSPELDRNYGYTF
TRBV12-3/TRBV12-4,medium-sized,TRBJ1-2,TRBD1,TGTGCCAGCAGTCCGAGGATCGGGACAGGGACTAACTATGGCTACACCTTC,CASSPRIGTGTNYGYTF
TRBV12-3/TRBV12-4,medium-sized,TRBJ1-2,-,TGTGCCAGCAACCGACAGCCCTATGGCTACACCTTC,CASNRQPYGYTF
TRBV12-3/TRBV12-4,many,TRBJ1-2,-,TGTGCCAGCAGTTCGCAGACGGTGGATGGCTACACCTTC,CASSSQTVDGYTF
TRBV12-3/TRBV12-4,medium-sized,TRBJ1-2,-,TGTGCCAGCAGCCCTAACAGGGTAGTTAACTATGGCTACACCTTC,CASSPNRVVNYGYTF
TRBV12-3/TRBV12-4,medium-sized,TRBJ1-2,-,TGTGCCAGCACCCGACAGACTACTAACTATGGCTACACCTTC,CASTRQTTNYGYTF
TRBV12-3/TRBV12-4,medium-sized,TRBJ1-2,-,TGTGCCAGCAGGCCCGGGACCACTTATGGCTACACCTTC,CASRPGTTYGYTF
TRBV12-3/TRBV12-4,medium-sized,TRBJ1-2,-,TGTGCCAGCACCTCGCGAGGGTACGGCTACACCTTC,CASTSRGYGYTF
TRBV12-3/TRBV12-4,medium-sized,TRBJ1-2,-,TGTGCCAGCAGCCGCTTAGGTATCTATGGCTACACCTTC,CASSRLGIYGYTF
TRBV12-3/TRBV12-4,medium-sized,TRBJ1-2,-,TGTGCCAGCAGTTTAAATGGCTACACCTTC,CASSLNGYTF
TRBV12-3/TRBV12-4,medium-sized,TRBJ1-2,-,TGTGCCAGCAGTCTAACCGTAGACGGCACCTATGGCTACACCTTC,CASSLTVDGTYGYTF
TRBV12-3/TRBV12-4,medium-sized,TRBJ1-2,-,TGTGCCAGCAGTTTCCGACAGGCTAGTTCTAACTATGGCTACACCTTC,CASSFRQASSNYGYTF
TRBV12-3/TRBV12-4,medium-sized,TRBJ1-2,-,TGTGCCAGCAGTTTGGGCAGGTTGAACTATGGCTACACCTTC,CASSLGRLNYGYTF
TRBV12-3/TRBV12-4,-,TRBJ1-2,-,TGTGCCAGCAGTTTATTTCGGGCCATTAACTATGGCTACACCTTC,CASSLFRAINYGYTF
TRBV12-3/TRBV12-4,medium-sized,TRBJ1-2,-,TGTGCCAGCAGTCAGGACTCCCTCAACTATGGCTACACCTTC,CASSQDSLNYGYTF
TRBV12-3/TRBV12-4,large,TRBJ1-2,-,TGTGCCAGCAGTCGACAGGCCTATGGCTACACCTTC,CASSRQAYGYTF
TRBV12-3/TRBV12-4,large,TRBJ1-2,-,TGTGCCAGCAGTTTAGGGCAGTACTATGGCTACACCTTC,CASSLGQYYGYTF
TRBV12-3/TRBV12-4,medium-sized,TRBJ1-2,-,TGTGCCAGCAGTTTCGCCGATACAGGCAACTATGGCTACACCTTC,CASSFADTGNYGYTF
TRBV12-3/TRBV12-4,-,TRBJ1-2,-,TGTGCCAGCAAGGAACTCTATGGCTACACCTTC,CASKELYGYTF
TRBV12-3/TRBV12-4,medium-sized,TRBJ1-2,-,TGTGCCAGCAGTTTGTCCAGGACGGGCTACACCTTC,CASSLSRTGYTF
TRBV12-3/TRBV12-4,-,TRBJ1-2,-,TGTGCCAGCAGTTGGGACTTTACGGGCTACACCTTC,CASSWDFTGYTF
TRBV12-3/TRBV12-4,medium-sized,TRBJ1-2,TRBD1,TGTGCCAGCAGGCCGACAGGGAGTGGCTACACCTTC,CASRPTGSGYTF
TRBV12-3/TRBV12-4,large,TRBJ1-2,-,TGTGCCAGCAGTGTCGATGGCAGGGAGAGTCGTGGCTACACCTTC,CASSVDGRESRGYTF
TRBV12-3/TRBV12-4,medium-sized,TRBJ1-2,-,TGTGCCAGCAGTTTGGACAGTTCTAACTATGGCTACACCTTC,CASSLDSSNYGYTF
TRBV12-3/TRBV12-4,medium-sized,TRBJ1-2,-,TGTGCCAGCAGTTTGAACTATGGCTACACCTTC,CASSLNYGYTF